The rows below give T cell receptor beta chains drawn from one sample of a study of early T cells in non-severe SARS-CoV-2 infection. MiXCR was run by TCRdb on the 5' RACE reads, yielding one entry per CDR3 protein. The table includes roughly 34,000 distinct CDR3 sequences, less than 7% detected once. The starting material was whole blood, obtained at baseline. The receptors come from an adult who was a healthcare worker with PCR-confirmed SARS-CoV-2 infection or an uninfected control (not recorded which). Each CDR3 is given with its conserved first and last residue. D genes are given only for firm matches. Clone size, where shown, is once, few, many, or a class for clones that have expanded.

>TRBV7-9|TRBJ2-1|.|TRBD2|15
CASSLGGGSGNEQFF
TGTGCCAGCAGCTTAGGTGGTGGTAGCGGGAATGAGCAGTTCTTC
>TRBV20-1|TRBJ2-7|few|.|12
CSARTTAYEQYF
TGCAGTGCTAGAACAACAGCCTACGAGCAGTACTTC
>TRBV7-3|TRBJ2-7|many|.|14
CASSPQGSGAEQYF
TGTGCCAGCAGCCCCCAGGGGTCCGGGGCCGAGCAGTACTTC
>TRBV7-3|TRBJ2-5|.|.|14
CASSLGGLQETQYF
TGTGCCAGCAGCTTAGGGGGACTCCAAGAGACCCAGTACTTC
>TRBV5-1|TRBJ2-2|.|.|15
CASSLGHSNTGELFF
TGCGCCAGCAGCTTGGGGCACTCGAACACCGGGGAGCTGTTTTTT
>TRBV12-3/TRBV12-4|TRBJ1-1|.|.|14
CASTMGGAHTEAFF
TGTGCCAGCACCATGGGGGGGGCGCACACTGAAGCTTTCTTT
>TRBV6-2/TRBV6-3|TRBJ2-7|few|.|15
CASSYSVREDYEQYF
TGTGCCAGCAGTTACTCCGTCCGGGAAGATTACGAGCAGTACTTC
>TRBV28|TRBJ2-3|.|TRBD2|15
CASSQTGLAADTQYF
TGTGCCAGCAGTCAGACGGGACTAGCGGCAGATACGCAGTATTTT
>TRBV2|TRBJ2-7|once|.|13
CASSDGGEYEQYF
TGTGCCAGCAGTGACGGAGGGGAATACGAGCAGTACTTC
>TRBV15|TRBJ1-1|.|.|15
CATSRDWAGNTEAFF
TGTGCCACCAGCAGAGATTGGGCAGGGAACACTGAAGCTTTCTTT
>TRBV5-4|TRBJ1-6|.|TRBD1|15
CASSRQGNINSPLHF
TGTGCCAGCAGCAGACAGGGGAATATCAATTCACCCCTCCACTTT
>TRBV30|TRBJ2-6|many|.|14
CAYQESAGANVLTF
TGTGCGTATCAAGAGTCCGCTGGGGCCAACGTCCTGACTTTC
>TRBV2|TRBJ2-3|few|TRBD2|15
CASSRTSSSADTQYF
TGTGCCAGCAGTCGGACTAGCTCTTCTGCAGATACGCAGTATTTT
>TRBV29-1|TRBJ1-4|.|.|13
CSVQGYKGEKLFF
TGCAGCGTGCAGGGATATAAGGGTGAAAAACTGTTTTTT
>TRBV7-2|TRBJ1-2|many|TRBD1|15
CASSLQGALAYGYTF
TGTGCCAGCAGCTTACAGGGGGCTCTCGCCTATGGCTACACCTTC
>TRBV20-1|TRBJ2-3|medium-sized|TRBD2|15
CSATTSGSITDTQYF
TGCAGTGCTACAACTAGCGGGAGCATTACAGATACGCAGTATTTT
>TRBV6-5|TRBJ2-4|.|TRBD2|14
CASSGGVAKNIQYF
TGTGCCAGCTCCGGGGGGGTGGCCAAAAACATTCAGTACTTC
>TRBV20-1|TRBJ2-7|few|.|12
CSAEDVSYEQYF
TGCAGTGCCGAGGACGTCTCCTACGAGCAGTACTTC
>TRBV15|TRBJ1-1|many|TRBD1|16
CATSKPGQGVNTEAFF
TGTGCCACCAGTAAACCGGGACAGGGTGTGAACACTGAAGCTTTCTTT
>TRBV3-1|TRBJ1-2|.|.|13
CASSHALTGGYTF
TGTGCCAGCAGCCACGCACTTACAGGAGGCTACACCTTC
>TRBV7-9|TRBJ2-7|many|.|11
CASSSLYEQYF
TGTGCCAGCAGCTCCTTATACGAGCAGTACTTC
>TRBV9|TRBJ2-3|.|.|16
CASSNWGAPSTDTQYF
TGTGCCAGCAGCAATTGGGGGGCACCCAGCACAGATACGCAGTATTTT
>TRBV29-1|TRBJ2-1|many|TRBD2|14
CSAWTSGRSNEQFF
TGCAGCGCCTGGACTAGCGGGAGAAGTAATGAGCAGTTCTTC
>TRBV7-3|TRBJ2-1|many|TRBD1|16
CASSLRGQGAVNEQFF
TGTGCCAGCAGCTTAAGGGGCCAGGGGGCCGTGAATGAGCAGTTCTTC
>TRBV6-5|TRBJ1-6|many|.|12
CASTGSNSPLHF
TGTGCCAGCACGGGCAGCAATTCACCCCTCCACTTT
>TRBV10-2|TRBJ1-1|few|.|14
CASSAAFKTTEAFF
TGCGCCAGCAGTGCGGCGTTTAAAACAACTGAAGCTTTCTTT
>TRBV6-5|TRBJ2-7|.|TRBD1|15
CASRGQGILSYEQYF
TGTGCCAGCAGAGGACAGGGGATTCTTAGCTACGAGCAGTACTTC
>TRBV28|TRBJ2-5|many|TRBD2|16
CASSEPGLGGGETQYF
TGTGCCAGCAGTGAACCGGGACTAGGAGGCGGTGAGACCCAGTACTTC
>TRBV19|TRBJ1-2|many|.|12
CASATANYGYTF
TGTGCCAGCGCTACAGCTAACTATGGCTACACCTTC
>TRBV18|TRBJ2-4|many|.|13
CASSPRGGNIQYF
TGTGCCAGCTCACCACGAGGCGGAAACATTCAGTACTTC
>TRBV27|TRBJ2-3|many|.|15
CANPIPGGEIDTQYF
TGTGCCAACCCTATACCCGGAGGAGAGATAGATACGCAGTATTTT
>TRBV11-2|TRBJ2-1|medium-sized|TRBD2|14
CASSWTSGRDEQFF
TGTGCCAGCAGCTGGACTAGCGGGAGAGATGAGCAGTTCTTC
>TRBV20-1|TRBJ1-5|many|.|14
CSAGPALNNQPQHF
TGCAGTGCTGGGCCGGCGCTCAACAATCAGCCCCAGCATTTT
>TRBV10-1|TRBJ2-3|many|TRBD2|15
CASSDGGGYTDTQYF
TGCGCCAGCAGTGACGGGGGAGGGTACACAGATACGCAGTATTTT
>TRBV7-3|TRBJ1-1|few|.|12
CASSLGSSEAFF
TGTGCCAGCAGCTTAGGGTCATCTGAAGCTTTCTTT
>TRBV29-1|TRBJ2-7|.|.|10
CSVDVGEQYF
TGCAGCGTTGACGTTGGCGAGCAGTACTTC
>TRBV5-5|TRBJ1-1|many|TRBD1|13
CASIADRVPEAFF
TGTGCCAGCATCGCAGACAGGGTCCCTGAAGCTTTCTTT